Each of the 26 T cell receptor beta chains below was sequenced from the same sample in a study of T cell responses to AZD1222 COVID-19 vaccine. Assay used: immunoSEQ multiplex PCR; TCRdb lists only in-frame clones, some missing. The sample holds some 81,000 clones; under 95% are singletons and the top ten take approximately 10%. Sequenced material: peripheral blood, taken 28 days after the second AZD1222 dose. These receptors all stem from an adult who received the AZD1222 COVID-19 vaccine.

Only a few counts were recorded for this clone. The genes are TRBV5-1 and TRBJ2-1; TRBD1 aligns across 7 bases. This CDR3 spans 14 amino acids. Germline lookup yields CDR1 SGHRS and CDR2 YFSETQ. The trim removed 7 bases at V and 3 bases at J, leaving 7 bases unmatched. DNA of the CDR3: TGCGCCAGCTCCCGACAGGGAAACTACAATGAGCAGTTCTTC. Protein: CASSRQGNYNEQFF.

J is TRBJ1-1 and V is TRBV30; unclear D gene. With 8 bases removed from V and 5 bases from J, the gap between germline ends came to 12 bases. Germline V lookup: CDR1 GTSNPN, CDR2 SVGIG (reference sequence). CDR3 length: 11 residues. CDR3 amino acids: CASGVWTEAFF. The CDR3 DNA reads TGTGCCAGTGGGGTTTGGACTGAAGCTTTCTTT. Combining the CDR3 with reference TRBV30 and TRBJ1-1 gives the whole variable domain SQTIHQWPATLVQPVGSPLSLECTVEGTSNPNLYWYRQAAGRGLQLLFYSVGIGQISSEVPQNLSASRPQDRQFILSSKKLLLSDSGFYLCASGVWTEAFFGQGTRLTVV.

The chain recombines TRBV20-1 with TRBJ1-6; D gene ambiguous. Germline V gene sequence: CDR1 DFQATT, CDR2 SNEGSKA (reference sequence). Trimming left V 3 bases short and J 6 bases short, with 9 bases between. The CDR3 contains 13 residues. CDR3 coding DNA: TGCAGTGCTAGTGGTCAGGCTAATTCACCCCTCCACTTT. As protein: CSASGQANSPLHF.

The chain uses TRBV5-1 and TRBJ1-5; the D gene is possibly TRBD1 (5 bases). The CDR3 consists of 14 residues. V was cut by 1 base and J by 5 bases, with 10 bases left in between. Germline V gene sequence: CDR1 SGHRS, CDR2 YFSETQ. The CDR3 coding sequence is TGCGCCAGCAGCTTGCTGGGGGGGGATCAGCCCCAGCATTTT. It codes for CASSLLGGDQPQHF.

The CDR3 is CASRLRTGVNYGYTF. CDR3 bases: TGTGCCAGCAGACTCCGGACAGGGGTAAACTATGGCTACACCTTC. The chain employs TRBV6-5 and TRBJ1-2; 9 bases are shared with TRBD1. In germline, CDR1 is MNHEY, CDR2 SVGAGI. V lost 6 bases, J lost 2 bases, and 7 bases stayed unmatched. The CDR3 sequence is 15 residues long.

J is TRBJ1-1 and V is TRBV10-3, with D perhaps TRBD1 (6 bases). CDR1 and CDR2 from the germline V gene are ENHRY and SYGVKD. The CDR3 is made up of 12 amino acids. Trimming cost V 6 bases and J 5 bases, with 10 bases left between them. The CDR3 nucleotides are TGTGCCATCAGGACACAGGGTACTGAAGCTTTCTTT. It translates to CAIRTQGTEAFF.

V gene TRBV27 combines with J gene TRBJ1-2; 11 bases match TRBD1. CDR3 length: 17 residues. V lost 5 bases to trimming and J lost 0 bases; unmatched junction nucleotides: 8. Germline CDR1 reads MNHEY; CDR2 reads SMNVEV (reference sequence). CDR3 loop: CASSPRTGGNTNYGYTF. The CDR3 region has the DNA TGTGCCAGCAGTCCTAGGACAGGGGGCAATACTAACTATGGCTACACCTTC.

The chain uses TRBV5-5 and TRBJ2-7; either TRBD1 or TRBD2 may supply D (5 bases each). The CDR3 runs to 15 residues. V dropped 5 bases and J dropped 4 bases, with 19 bases sitting between them. Looked up from germline, CDR1 is SGHKS and CDR2 is YYEKEE (reference sequence). CDR3: CASSLSGPRHYEQYF. Here the CDR3 DNA reads TGTGCCAGCAGTCTGTCGGGGCCGAGGCATTACGAGCAGTACTTC.

The rearrangement joins TRBV11-3 to TRBJ2-6, with TRBD1 matching 8 bases. The CDR3 has 16 amino acids. V shed 5 bases and J 0 bases; nucleotides not matched to a gene: 3. Per the germline V gene, CDR1 is SGHNT and CDR2 is YENEEA. CDR3 nucleotides: TGTGCCAGCAGCCCAGGGACAGGCTCTGGGGCCAACGTCCTGACTTTC. Residues: CASSPGTGSGANVLTF.

This clone appeared many times. This chain uses TRBV6-4 with TRBJ2-2; 10 nucleotides agree with TRBD1. CDR1 and CDR2 from the germline V gene are MRHNA and SNTAGT. The CDR3 has 17 amino acids. With V trimmed by 2 bases and J by 4 bases, 7 bases remained unmatched. CDR3 in amino acids: CASSDKTGGEVTGELFF. The CDR3 coding sequence is TGTGCCAGCAGTGACAAGACAGGGGGCGAGGTCACCGGGGAGCTGTTTTTT.

The chain couples TRBV11-2 to TRBJ1-2, with D possibly TRBD1 on 6 matching bases. V was pared by 1 base and J by 4 bases, with 10 bases between. This CDR3 region has 14 residues. From germline, CDR1 is SGHAT and CDR2 FQNNGV. CDR3 sequence (DNA): TGTGCCAGCAGCTTAGTCGAACAGGGCTATGGCTACACCTTC. Translation gives CASSLVEQGYGYTF.

V is TRBV14 and J is TRBJ2-1; D unresolved. V was shortened by 1 base and J by 0 bases, with 10 bases between the two germline ends. CDR1 SGHDN and CDR2 FVKESK come from the germline V gene. CDR3 length: 16 amino acids. In DNA form, the CDR3 reads TGTGCCAGCAGCCAAGTTGGCATCCGCTCCTACAATGAGCAGTTCTTC. Its protein product is CASSQVGIRSYNEQFF.

This sequence joins TRBV9 and TRBJ2-3; the D is unclear. Trimming took off 0 bases at V and 1 base at J, with 6 bases between the two ends. The CDR3 sequence is 14 residues long. CDR1 is SGDLS, CDR2 YYNGEE, per germline. CDR3 in DNA: TGTGCCAGCAGCGTAGTAGGAGGCACAGATACGCAGTATTTT. This translates into CASSVVGGTDTQYF.

V usage is TRBV19 and J usage is TRBJ1-5, with D tentatively TRBD1 (6 bases). Germline V gene lookup returns CDR1 LNHDA and CDR2 SQIVND (reference sequence). The V end lost 7 bases, the J end lost 2 bases, and 9 bases lay between the germline ends. CDR3 length equals 13 residues. DNA of the CDR3: TGTGCCAGTACCAACAGGGGCAATCAGCCCCAGCATTTT. Its translation: CASTNRGNQPQHF.

This clone appeared once. The rearrangement joins TRBV2 to TRBJ2-7; D might be TRBD1 (6 bases). This CDR3 comprises 14 residues. The germline V and J ends were trimmed by 7 bases and 1 base, with 14 bases remaining between them. CDR1 is SNHLY and CDR2 is FYNNEI in the germline V gene. In nucleotides, the CDR3 is TGTGCCAGCATCCCAAGACAGGCGTCCTACGAGCAGTACTTC. Translating gives CASIPRQASYEQYF.

V gene TRBV30 combines with J gene TRBJ1-5; D call uncertain. CDR1 GTSNPN and CDR2 SVGIG come from the germline V gene (reference sequence). There are 13 residues in the CDR3. V was cut by 3 bases and J by 0 bases, with 6 bases left in between. The CDR3 coding sequence is TGTGCCTGGAGACTGAATAGCAATCAGCCCCAGCATTTT. Its translation is CAWRLNSNQPQHF.

V is TRBV19 and J is TRBJ2-1; D uncertain. The CDR3 consists of 14 residues. The V gene's germline CDR1 is LNHDA and CDR2 SQIVND (reference sequence). Trimming shortened V by 4 bases and J by 1 base, and 8 bases separated the two germline ends. CDR3 residues: CASSTWPSYNEQFF. CDR3 coding DNA: TGTGCCAGTAGTACTTGGCCTTCCTACAATGAGCAGTTCTTC.

The chain uses TRBV4-2 and TRBJ2-3; TRBD2 matches 15 bases. The germline V gene has CDR1 LGHNA and CDR2 YNFKEQ. The CDR3 loop spans 16 amino acids. The ends lost 4 bases at V and 8 bases at J; junction bases unmatched: 7. The CDR3 loop is CASSLGLAGGRATQYF. The CDR3 nucleotides read TGTGCCAGCAGCCTAGGACTAGCGGGAGGGAGGGCTACGCAGTATTTT.

The V call is TRBV7-2, the J call TRBJ1-1, with TRBD1 identical over 12 bases. CDR1 is SGHTA and CDR2 is FQGNSA in the germline V gene. The length of the CDR3 is 18 residues. The V and J ends lost 4 bases and 5 bases, in that order; junction bases with no gene match: 14. CDR3 nucleotides: TGTGCCAGCAGCTCTGAAACCGGGACAGGGGGCTGGGAAACTGAAGCTTTCTTT. Translated: CASSSETGTGGWETEAFF.

The chain has TRBV27 and TRBJ2-2; D uncertain. The V gene lost 4 bases and the J gene lost 3 bases, with 9 bases spanning the gap. CDR1 and CDR2 from the germline V gene are MNHEY and SMNVEV (reference sequence). The CDR3 totals 14 residues. The CDR3 sequence is CASSSDLYTGELFF. CDR3 sequence (DNA): TGTGCCAGCAGTTCGGACCTTTACACCGGGGAGCTGTTTTTT.

The rearrangement links TRBV6-6 to TRBJ1-2; perhaps TRBD1 as D (6 bases). CDR3 size: 14 residues. The V end was cut by 2 bases, the J end by 8 bases, with 15 bases between. Germline values: CDR1 MNHNY, CDR2 SVGAGI (reference sequence). In DNA, the CDR3 is TGTGCCAGCAGTTACGGGGGCCCCATGGAGGGCTACACCTTC. Translating gives CASSYGGPMEGYTF.

This clone was picked up a small number of times. The chain uses TRBV7-9 and TRBJ2-3; D ambiguous. CDR1 and CDR2 (germline): SEHNR, FQNEAQ (reference sequence). The CDR3 runs 15 residues. Trimming shortened V by 2 bases and J by 4 bases, and 13 bases separated the two germline ends. The CDR3 DNA reads TGTGCCAGCAGCTTATGGGTGAGCGCGGCAGATACGCAGTATTTT. Its protein is CASSLWVSAADTQYF.

Only a few counts were recorded for this clone. This chain joins TRBV4-2 and TRBJ2-4, with D possibly TRBD1 on 6 matching bases. CDR1 is LGHNA, CDR2 YNFKEQ, per germline. This CDR3 region has 15 residues. V was cut by 4 bases and J by 0 bases, with 10 bases left in between. The CDR3 loop reads CASSPGQLAKNIQYF. The CDR3 nucleotides read TGTGCCAGCAGCCCGGGACAACTAGCCAAAAACATTCAGTACTTC.

The chain has TRBV5-1 and TRBJ1-5; D gene uncertain. CDR1 is SGHRS, CDR2 YFSETQ, per germline. The V gene lost 4 bases and the J gene lost 5 bases, with 10 bases spanning the gap. The CDR3 is 13 amino acids. CDR3 sequence reads: CASSREPHQPQHF. The CDR3 bases are TGCGCCAGCAGCCGAGAACCTCATCAGCCCCAGCATTTT.

The CDR3 nucleotides read TGTGCCAGCAGCCCAGAGCGACTAGCGGGAGGAGTTACCGGGGAGCTGTTTTTT. It encodes CASSPERLAGGVTGELFF. The gene calls are TRBV7-2 and TRBJ2-2; 13 bases align to TRBD2. With V trimmed by 5 bases and J by 5 bases, 11 bases remained unmatched. Germline V CDR1 and CDR2: SGHTA, FQGNSA. This CDR3 region has 18 residues.

This clone was seen a single time. The chain uses TRBV6-2 or TRBV6-3 and TRBJ2-2; 8 nucleotides align to TRBD1. The germline gives CDR1 MNHEY, CDR2 SVGEGT. CDR3 length equals 15 residues. V gave up 6 bases and J gave up 5 bases; unmatched junction bases: 8. The chain's CDR3 is CASSLDRGETGELFF. CDR3 bases: TGTGCCAGCAGCCTCGACAGGGGAGAGACCGGGGAGCTGTTTTTT.